This T cell receptor (beta chain) was captured in a study of blood T cell repertoires in COVID-19. For the study at large: There were acute and convalescent COVID-19 samples, and they came from the United States, Italy and Spain. Sources were T cells, B-cell-depleted T cells, or PBMCs; the material itself was cDNA or gDNA.

Source study methods: Amplified reference gene primers provided the basis for estimating nucleated cell counts. The repertoire was sequenced with immunoSEQ multiplex PCR; TCRdb's copy has only in-frame clones and lacks some. V and J calls and clone size are those listed in that table; D and trimming were worked out from the DNA. The profile covers some 190,000 clones, with approximately 84% appearing a single time and roughly 3.2% taken by the ten largest. Recovered Cohort 3 donors showed two negative PCRs, clearance, or symptom resolution. Germline V lookup: CDR1 MDHEN, CDR2 SYDVKM. With 3 bases removed from V and 6 bases from J, the gap between germline ends came to 6 bases. The CDR3 length is 12 residues.

This clonotype originated in a woman aged 25 to 39 who had recovered from COVID-19. The sequenced sample consisted of PBMCs or T cells enriched from blood (not recorded which). V and J are TRBV28 and TRBJ2-1; D unresolved. The CDR3 DNA follows: TGTGCCAGCAGTTTCCTAGGCAATGAGCAGTTCTTC. This codes for CASSFLGNEQFF.